A single sample gave rise to the 29 T cell receptor beta chains below, sequenced in a study of technical replicates of blood from several donors. Only in-frame clones appear in the TCRdb table, and some are missing; sequencing was by immunoSEQ multiplex PCR. The sample holds 98,000 or so clones, 95% seen once. Sequencing was done on a sample of T cells isolated from PBMCs. The receptors stem from a human donor in good health.

The gene calls are TRBV2 and TRBJ2-7, with a possible D match to TRBD2 (5 bases). V lost 8 bases, J lost 3 bases, and 8 bases lay in between. CDR3 length equals 11 residues. Germline values: CDR1 SNHLY, CDR2 FYNNEI. CDR3 protein: CASRGNYEQYF. CDR3 nucleotide sequence: TGTGCCAGCCGAGGGAACTACGAGCAGTACTTC.

The chain uses TRBV19 and TRBJ1-3; 7 bases agree with TRBD1. This CDR3 has 17 amino acids. V lost 5 bases and J lost 0; bases outside the gene matches: 10. CDR1 and CDR2 (germline): LNHDA, SQIVND (reference sequence). CDR3 sequence reads: CASSPSLTGSSGNTIYF. In DNA, the CDR3 is TGTGCCAGTAGTCCTAGCCTGACAGGGAGCTCTGGAAACACCATATATTTT.

In DNA, the CDR3 is TGTGCCAGCAGTTCCCGATCCGGGACAGTCAATCAGCCCCAGCATTTT. This gives the protein CASSSRSGTVNQPQHF. The chain couples TRBV28 to TRBJ1-5; TRBD1 matches at 7 bases. J lost 3 bases, V lost 4 bases, and 9 bases had no gene match. The germline CDR1 and CDR2 sequences are MDHEN and SYDVKM. This CDR3 contains 16 residues.

This chain links TRBV7-9 with TRBJ2-3; D possibly corresponds to TRBD1 (6 bases). Trimming pared 9 bases from V and 6 bases from J, leaving 22 bases between. The V gene's germline CDR1 is SEHNR and CDR2 FQNEAQ (reference sequence). The CDR3 loop spans 15 amino acids. CDR3 DNA: TGTGCCAGTATACCGGGACACATTTTTCGGGATACGCAGTATTTT. This gives the protein CASIPGHIFRDTQYF.

The rearrangement links TRBV18 to TRBJ2-3; a possible D gene is TRBD1 (6 bases). The germline CDR1 and CDR2 sequences are KGHSH and LQKENI. CDR3 length: 16 amino acids. With 0 bases removed from V and 2 bases from J, the gap between germline ends came to 12 bases. The CDR3 nucleotides read TGTGCCAGCTCACCACCTGGGGGCCACCACACAGATACGCAGTATTTT. Amino acid sequence: CASSPPGGHHTDTQYF.

CDR3 amino acids: CASSLLDPRGVGETQYF. CDR3 sequence (DNA): TGTGCCAGCAGCTTACTCGATCCGCGGGGTGTGGGTGAGACCCAGTACTTC. The chain joins TRBV7-9 to TRBJ2-5, with D possibly being TRBD2 (6 bases). Looked up from germline, CDR1 is SEHNR and CDR2 is FQNEAQ (reference sequence). CDR3 length: 17 amino acids. The V and J ends lost 2 bases and 5 bases respectively, with 21 bases between them.

The chain is built from TRBV10-1 and TRBJ2-2; D remains unclear. This CDR3 has 14 amino acids. Germline CDR1 reads WNHNN; CDR2 reads SYGVQD (reference sequence). The V end lost 0 bases, the J end lost 4 bases, and 6 bases lay between the germline ends. The CDR3 nucleotides read TGCGCCAGCAGTGAGTCTTGGGCCACCGGGGAGCTGTTTTTT. Translated, it gives CASSESWATGELFF.

The chain uses TRBV7-9 and TRBJ2-1, with a weak D call TRBD1 (5 bases). CDR3 size: 13 residues. The germline CDR1 and CDR2 sequences are SEHNR and FQNEAQ (reference sequence). Trimming removed 1 base from V and 6 bases from J, with 7 bases in between. CDR3 nucleotide sequence: TGTGCCAGCAGCTTAGGCGACAGCAATGAGCAGTTCTTC. Amino acid sequence: CASSLGDSNEQFF.

The chain carries TRBV7-6 and TRBJ2-5; D gene unclear. Trimming pared 1 base from V and 0 bases from J, leaving 15 bases between. The CDR3 has 17 amino acids. Germline V gene data show CDR1 as SGHVS and CDR2 as FNYEAQ. The CDR3 bases are TGTGCCAGCAGCTTAGTAACGGCAGAGGATTACCAAGAGACCCAGTACTTC. It is translated as CASSLVTAEDYQETQYF.

V and J are TRBV7-9 and TRBJ2-7; no firm D call. V dropped 4 bases and J dropped 3 bases, with 4 bases sitting between them. Germline CDR1 and CDR2: SEHNR and FQNEAQ (reference sequence). CDR3 size: 11 residues. As DNA, the CDR3 is TGTGCCAGCAGCTCGTTCTACGAGCAGTACTTC. Translating gives CASSSFYEQYF.

The chain uses TRBV5-1 and TRBJ2-7; no definite D call. Germline lookup yields CDR1 SGHRS and CDR2 YFSETQ. The CDR3 loop spans 14 amino acids. V lost 1 base to trimming and J lost 6 bases, with 14 bases between them. DNA of the CDR3: TGCGCCAGCAGCTTGTCACTACCCGTGAGCGAGCAGTACTTC. Encoded protein: CASSLSLPVSEQYF.

The chain links TRBV6-5 to TRBJ2-3; D gene unclear. The CDR3 loop spans 11 amino acids. Between the trimmed V and J ends, which lost 4 bases and 8 bases, there was a span of 7 bases. Germline V gives CDR1 MNHEY, CDR2 SVGAGI. CDR3 protein: CASSSTGTQYF. In DNA form, the CDR3 reads TGTGCCAGCAGTTCGACGGGTACGCAGTATTTT.

The V gene is TRBV7-9, the J gene TRBJ1-6, with a tentative D call TRBD1 (6 bases). CDR1 is SEHNR and CDR2 is FQNEAQ in the germline V gene (reference sequence). This CDR3 comprises 16 residues. Trimming cost V 0 bases and J 7 bases, with 13 bases left between them. CDR3 residues: CASSLAPGAGNSPLHF. CDR3 nucleotides: TGTGCCAGCAGCTTAGCCCCAGGGGCCGGGAATTCACCCCTCCACTTT.

This clone was found once. The CDR3 reads CASSLTAYQETQYF. DNA of the CDR3: TGTGCCAGCAGCCTGACAGCCTACCAAGAGACCCAGTACTTC. The chain couples TRBV6-5 to TRBJ2-5; the D gene is possibly TRBD1 (5 bases). The germline gives CDR1 MNHEY, CDR2 SVGAGI. V was clipped by 6 bases and J by 0 bases, with 11 bases between them. The CDR3 runs to 14 residues.

The count of this clone is one. V is TRBV11-1 and J is TRBJ2-1; tentatively, D is TRBD1 (5 bases). The CDR3 loop spans 15 amino acids. Germline V gives CDR1 SGHAT, CDR2 FQDESV (reference sequence). V dropped 2 bases and J dropped 0 bases, with 8 bases sitting between them. CDR3 DNA sequence: TGTGCCAGCAGCTTACAGGGAAGCTCCTACAATGAGCAGTTCTTC. Residues: CASSLQGSSYNEQFF. Looking up the rest from reference TRBV11-1 and TRBJ2-1 gives the full variable domain: EAEVAQSPRYKITEKSQAVAFWCDPISGHATLYWYRQILGQGPELLVQFQDESVVDDSQLPKDRFSAERLKGVDSTLKIQPAELGDSAMYLCASSLQGSSYNEQFFGPGTRLTVL.

This rearrangement joins TRBV28 to TRBJ2-7; D may be TRBD1 (6 bases). The V and J ends lost 3 bases and 3 bases respectively, with 18 bases between them. CDR1 MDHEN and CDR2 SYDVKM come from the germline V gene. The length of the CDR3 is 16 residues. The chain's CDR3 is CASSFGFDRSDYEQYF. The CDR3 region has the DNA TGTGCCAGCAGTTTTGGGTTTGACAGGTCTGACTACGAGCAGTACTTC.

The rearrangement links TRBV6-5 to TRBJ2-7; weak D call: TRBD1 (8 bases). Germline V gene lookup returns CDR1 MNHEY and CDR2 SVGAGI. V lost 0 bases and J lost 3, with 12 bases in between. This CDR3 is 15 amino acids long. The DNA of the CDR3 is TGTGCCAGCAGTTACTCAAACAGGGGGGGCTACGAGCAGTACTTC. Encoded protein: CASSYSNRGGYEQYF.

This clone was recorded only once. The V and J genes are TRBV5-1 and TRBJ1-1, with 9 bases aligning to TRBD1. J gave up 0 bases and V 5 bases, and 8 bases lay outside the gene matches. Germline lookup yields CDR1 SGHRS and CDR2 YFSETQ. The CDR3 is made up of 16 amino acids. The CDR3 spells CASRSRQGGMNTEAFF. Written as DNA, the CDR3 is TGCGCCAGCAGGTCGCGACAGGGGGGCATGAACACTGAAGCTTTCTTT.

This chain connects TRBV15 to TRBJ2-5; D is undetermined. This CDR3 contains 12 residues. Germline V lookup: CDR1 LNHNV, CDR2 YYDKDF (reference sequence). The V end was cut by 0 bases, the J end by 5 bases, with 4 bases between. The CDR3 reads CATSRDAETQYF. The CDR3, as DNA: TGTGCCACCAGCAGAGATGCGGAGACCCAGTACTTC.

This sequence joins TRBV11-2 and TRBJ1-2, with D possibly TRBD1 on 6 matching bases. Trimming stripped 4 bases from V and 8 bases from J, with 14 bases between. The CDR3 runs 13 residues. The germline CDR1 and CDR2 sequences are SGHAT and FQNNGV. The CDR3, as DNA: TGTGCCAGCAGCTACATCCGCCAGGGGGGCTACACCTTC. Its protein is CASSYIRQGGYTF. Drawing the rest from reference TRBV11-2 and TRBJ1-2, the complete variable domain is EAGVAQSPRYKIIEKRQSVAFWCNPISGHATLYWYQQILGQGPKLLIQFQNNGVVDDSQLPKDRFSAERLKGVDSTLKIQPAKLEDSAVYLCASSYIRQGGYTFGSGTRLTVV.

The chain uses TRBV7-3 and TRBJ2-2; TRBD1 matches 7 bases. The germline V gene has CDR1 SGHTA and CDR2 FQGTGA. Losses at the gene ends were 5 bases for V and 4 bases for J; bases not matched to a gene: 7. The CDR3 loop spans 15 amino acids. The CDR3 DNA reads as TGTGCCAGCAGCCCTAACAACAGGGGCACCGGGGAGCTGTTTTTT. This encodes CASSPNNRGTGELFF.

V gene TRBV4-2 combines with J gene TRBJ1-2, with 8 bases identical to TRBD1. Germline CDR1 is LGHNA and CDR2 is YNFKEQ. The junction had 14 bases not matched to a gene; V was cut back by 3 bases and J by 8 bases. The CDR3 has 16 residues. CDR3 in amino acids: CASSQMLWQGARGYTF. The CDR3 DNA reads TGTGCCAGCAGCCAGATGTTGTGGCAGGGGGCCAGAGGCTACACCTTC.

The CDR3 loop reads CASARATNYGYTF. The DNA of the CDR3 is TGTGCCAGCGCCAGGGCCACTAACTATGGCTACACCTTC. The chain couples TRBV7-9 to TRBJ1-2, with D tentatively TRBD1 (5 bases). This CDR3 contains 13 residues. With 8 bases removed from V and 0 bases from J, the gap between germline ends came to 10 bases. Per the germline V gene, CDR1 is SEHNR and CDR2 is FQNEAQ (reference sequence).

This clone was picked up one time. This chain connects TRBV27 to TRBJ2-3, with unresolved D. The CDR3 has 13 residues. V lost 2 bases, J lost 5 bases, and 8 bases lay in between. Germline V gene data show CDR1 as MNHEY and CDR2 as SMNVEV (reference sequence). The CDR3 DNA reads TGTGCCAGCAGTTTAGGTCCCGGAGATACGCAGTATTTT. Translated, it gives CASSLGPGDTQYF.

The gene calls are TRBV5-1 and TRBJ1-4; D is unclear. Trimming removed 7 bases from V and 0 bases from J, with 10 bases in between. The germline V gene encodes CDR1 SGHRS and CDR2 YFSETQ. CDR3 size: 14 residues. The CDR3: CASSTGATNEKLFF. CDR3 DNA: TGCGCCAGCTCGACGGGTGCAACTAATGAAAAACTGTTTTTT.

The rearrangement joins TRBV6-5 to TRBJ2-5, with D uncertain. Germline CDR1 MNHEY, CDR2 SVGAGI. CDR3 length: 14 residues. The V gene lost 0 bases and the J gene lost 2 bases, with 7 bases spanning the gap. CDR3 sequence (DNA): TGTGCCAGCAGTTACTCGAGGATGCAAGAGACCCAGTACTTC. Its protein product is CASSYSRMQETQYF.

This chain links TRBV19 with TRBJ2-7; perhaps TRBD1 as D (6 bases). Germline V lookup: CDR1 LNHDA, CDR2 SQIVND (reference sequence). V lost 2 bases and J 0 bases, leaving 8 bases between the germline ends. This CDR3 has 14 residues. The chain's CDR3 is CASSITGSSYEQYF. CDR3 DNA sequence: TGTGCCAGTAGTATAACAGGGAGCTCCTACGAGCAGTACTTC.

This chain links TRBV25-1 with TRBJ2-1; 11 positions agree with TRBD1. The CDR3 contains 14 residues. V was pared by 7 bases and J by 7 bases, with 6 bases of the junction left unmatched. Germline V gene lookup returns CDR1 MGHDK and CDR2 SYGVNS. CDR3 in DNA: TGTGCCAGCATCGGGACAGGGGGTCTGAATGAGCAGTTCTTC. This sequence encodes CASIGTGGLNEQFF.

This sequence joins TRBV5-4 and TRBJ2-5; weak D call: TRBD2 (6 bases). This CDR3 comprises 13 residues. Trimming stripped 5 bases from V and 2 bases from J, with 10 bases between. The germline CDR1 and CDR2 sequences are SGHNT and YYREEE (reference sequence). The CDR3 nucleotides are TGTGCCAGCAGTCTGGAGGGGCAAGAGACCCAGTACTTC. It codes for CASSLEGQETQYF.